One sample yielded the 7 T cell receptor beta chains listed below, sequenced in a study of neurological immune-mediated disorders. A single record per CDR3 protein comes from TCRdb applying MiXCR to the 5' RACE reads. The profile covers about 79,000 distinct CDR3 sequences, with roughly 14% appearing a single time and about 6.8% taken by the ten largest. Sequencing was carried out using PBMCs. These TCRs come from a woman aged 45-59 years in good health.

The J gene is TRBJ1-1, the V gene TRBV7-2, with D possibly being TRBD1 (5 bases). Germline assignment: CDR1 SGHTA and CDR2 FQGNSA. The length of the CDR3 is 14 residues. V was cut by 3 bases and J by 8 bases, with 16 bases left in between. CDR3 amino acids: CASSFRAVNIEAFF. The CDR3 coding sequence is TGTGCCAGCAGCTTCAGGGCAGTGAACATCGAAGCTTTCTTT.

There are a few counts of this clonotype. The chain carries TRBV5-5 and TRBJ2-5, with a weak D call TRBD1 (6 bases). Trimming cost V 5 bases and J 13 bases, with 24 bases left between them. This CDR3 has 14 residues. Germline assignment: CDR1 SGHKS and CDR2 YYEKEE (reference sequence). DNA of the CDR3: TGTGCCAGCAGACTAACCCGGGACACGGGCCGGACGTACTTC. Translated, it gives CASRLTRDTGRTYF. Full variable domain (missing parts from reference TRBV5-5 and TRBJ2-5): DAGVTQSPTHLIKTRGQQVTLRCSPISGHKSVSWYQQVLGQGPQFIFQYYEKEERGRGNFPDRFSARQFPNYSSELNVNALLLGDSALYLCASRLTRDTGRTYFGPGTRLLVL.

In its sample, this clonotype was seen many times. In nucleotides, the CDR3 is TGCGCCAGCAGTCCAGGGACAGCGGGCACTGAAGCTTTCTTT. Its translation: CASSPGTAGTEAFF. The chain recombines TRBV5-1 with TRBJ1-1, with TRBD1 matching 7 bases. Germline-derived CDR1 and CDR2 are SGHRS and YFSETQ. V lost 5 bases and J lost 4; bases outside the gene matches: 8. CDR3 length equals 14 residues.

This clonotype was detected many times. V gene TRBV29-1 combines with J gene TRBJ2-7; 10 bases match TRBD1. J gave up 7 bases and V 5 bases, and 5 bases lay outside the gene matches. This CDR3 is 12 amino acids long. Per germline, CDR1 SQVTM and CDR2 ANQGSEA. CDR3 nucleotide sequence: TGCAGCGTTCGACAGGGGGCAAGGGAGCAGTACTTC. It is translated as CSVRQGAREQYF.

The V gene is TRBV5-1, the J gene TRBJ2-5; 10 bases line up with TRBD2. This CDR3 has 19 amino acids. CDR1 SGHRS and CDR2 YFSETQ come from the germline V gene. V shed 4 bases, J shed 6 bases, and the junction held 21 bases outside the gene matches. CDR3 region: CASSPTPASGGLQGQTQYF. CDR3 nucleotide sequence: TGCGCCAGCAGCCCGACCCCAGCTAGCGGGGGCCTTCAGGGGCAGACCCAGTACTTC.

This clonotype has at least ten counts. V gene TRBV28 combines with J gene TRBJ1-1; 7 nucleotides line up with TRBD1. CDR1 and CDR2 from the germline V gene are MDHEN and SYDVKM. V dropped 7 bases and J dropped 5; count of bases not matched to a gene: 13. This CDR3 contains 15 residues. The CDR3 region is CASNEAGGRATEAFF. The CDR3, as DNA: TGTGCCAGCAATGAGGCAGGGGGTAGAGCGACTGAAGCTTTCTTT.

This clonotype was detected ten times or more. The rearrangement links TRBV2 to TRBJ1-5; no clear D. The V gene lost 0 bases and the J gene lost 6 bases, with 15 bases spanning the gap. The V gene's germline CDR1 is SNHLY and CDR2 FYNNEI. The CDR3 spans 16 residues. The CDR3 DNA follows: TGTGCCAGCAGTGAAGCGGAACGGGTACTTTTTCAGCCCCAGCATTTT. Amino acid sequence: CASSEAERVLFQPQHF. Full variable domain (missing parts from reference TRBV2 and TRBJ1-5): EPEVTQTPSHQVTQMGQEVILRCVPISNHLYFYWYRQILGQKVEFLVSFYNNEISEKSEIFDDQFSVERPDGSNFTLKIRSTKLEDSAMYFCASSEAERVLFQPQHFGDGTRLSIL.